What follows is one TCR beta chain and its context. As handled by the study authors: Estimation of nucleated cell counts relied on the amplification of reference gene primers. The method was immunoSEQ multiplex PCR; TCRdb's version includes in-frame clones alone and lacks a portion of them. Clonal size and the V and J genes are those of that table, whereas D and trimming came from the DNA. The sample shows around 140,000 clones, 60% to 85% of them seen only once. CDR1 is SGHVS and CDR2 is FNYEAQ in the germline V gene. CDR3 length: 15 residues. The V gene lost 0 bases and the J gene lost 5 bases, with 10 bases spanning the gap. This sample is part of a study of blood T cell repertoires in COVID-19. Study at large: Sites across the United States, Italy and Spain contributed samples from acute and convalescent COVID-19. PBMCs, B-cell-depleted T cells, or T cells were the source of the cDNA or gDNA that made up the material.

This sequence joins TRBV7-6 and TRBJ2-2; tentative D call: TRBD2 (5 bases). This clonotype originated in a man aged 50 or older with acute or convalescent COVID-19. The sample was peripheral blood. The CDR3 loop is CASSLAGEETGELFF. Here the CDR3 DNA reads TGTGCCAGCAGCTTAGCCGGGGAAGAGACCGGGGAGCTGTTTTTT.